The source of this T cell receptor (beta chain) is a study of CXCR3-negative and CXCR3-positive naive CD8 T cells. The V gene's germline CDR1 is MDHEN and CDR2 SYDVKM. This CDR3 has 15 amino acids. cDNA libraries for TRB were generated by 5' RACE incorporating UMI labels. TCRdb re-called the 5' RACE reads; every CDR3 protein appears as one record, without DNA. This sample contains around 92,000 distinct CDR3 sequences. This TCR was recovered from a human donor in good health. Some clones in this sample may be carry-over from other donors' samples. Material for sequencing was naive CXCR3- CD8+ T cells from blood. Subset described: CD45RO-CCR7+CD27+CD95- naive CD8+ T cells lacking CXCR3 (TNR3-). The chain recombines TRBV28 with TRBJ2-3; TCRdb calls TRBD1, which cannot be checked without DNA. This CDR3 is CASSLWDRGSDTQYF.